This TCR beta chain was obtained from a study of HIV-infected patients and healthy controls. Findings and limits, study-wide: MAIT alpha-chain CDR3s were frequent in healthy controls, depleted in HIV+. Significantly higher mean Gini indices appeared in HIV-infected repertoires, possibly reflecting oligoclonality.

This CDR3 region has 13 residues. Germline CDR1 SGHDT, CDR2 YYEEEE. As regards this clonotype: Its antigen is unidentified. Sequence at one end of the junction differs from germline and may be a read error.

cDNA was made from about 510 ng RNA using alpha and beta constant primers. Using multiplexing indices, alpha and beta chain libraries were generated apart by chain-specific third strand synthesis. TCRdb processed the 5' RACE reads anew with MiXCR; each CDR3 protein has one entry. This sample carries approximately 12,000 distinct CDR3 sequences, about a tenth of them seen once, and the ten largest clones take about 25%. All unsorted peripheral T cells were captured because whole blood was used without fractionation. Exclusions covered tumors, febrile or AIDS-related illness, and hepatitis B or C coinfection.

The chain is built from TRBV5-6 and TRBJ1-1; the D gene is possibly TRBD1 (5 bases). This receptor was obtained from an adult with HIV infection. The donor label of this sample is uncertain. The sequencing here drew on blood, taken before antiretroviral therapy. The CDR3 here is CASSLGQPIGAVF. The CDR3 DNA is TGTGCCAGCAGCTTGGGTCAACCGATTGGGGCAGTCTTT.